This TCR beta chain is from a study of T cells expressing NK-cell markers (dated by TCRdb to the early 2020s). With respect to the entire study: Several donors provided sorted CD3+CD56+NKG2C+, CD3+CD56+NKG2C- and CD3+CD56-NKG2C+ T-cell subsets, whose TCR beta-chain repertoires were profiled. All eight donors whose samples were sequenced were randomly selected healthy volunteers, three of them men and five women. Seven of the eight sequenced donors were HCMV-seropositive and one was HCMV-seronegative. The libraries were sequenced on Illumina HiSeq 2000/2500, MiSeq or NextSeq, producing 2 x 150 bp reads.

The sequencer listed for this sample is Illumina HiSeq 2000. The TCR beta cDNA libraries were made using 5'RACE template switching, a step that added both a universal primer site and unique molecular identifiers. cDNA synthesis was primed from the TCR beta constant segment and was followed by two successive PCR amplification steps. The paper's data handling went like this. Reads were demultiplexed and grouped by UMI with MIGEC, and clonotypes were assembled and quantified with MiTCR. To remove erroneous sequences, TCR cDNA sequences were retained only when supported by two or more reads. The tcR package was used for downstream repertoire analysis, with clonotypes matched between fractions based on CDR3 nucleotide sequence plus V segment. VDJmatch was used to annotate antigen specificity against VDJdb, with one amino acid substitution allowed in CDR3. After TCRdb reprocessed the reads, each CDR3 protein sequence was kept as one row, without DNA. Here the V and J calls rest on TCRdb's processing, not on the authors' analysis. The table for this sample records about 390,000 distinct CDR3 sequences. The ten largest make up around a tenth of the sample.

The research as a whole found: Whether the expanded NKG2C-expressing T cell clones were specific for HCMV antigens was left unclear. Those dominant clonotypes were again the most abundant among CD3+CD56-NKG2C+ cells in a handful of donors, at 28.3-60.1%. In about six donors, the dominant CD3+CD56+NKG2C+ clonotypes were found to rank among the top 10 CD8+ clonotypes and to make up about 1.0-7.0% of CD8+ T cells.

Points on this clonotype: There is no known antigen for this receptor.

HCMV serostatus was determined by detecting HCMV-specific IgG in serum with a commercial ELISA kit. Ficoll density gradient centrifugation was used to isolate peripheral blood mononuclear cells from blood. Material for sequencing was blood T cells: a sorted CD56 or NKG2C T cell subset, CD4+ or CD8+ T cells, or bulk PBMC T cells (not recorded which). The source of this sequence is a woman aged 45 to 65 in good health. Donor details come from another sample of the same person, matched by shared clones.

CDR3 region: CASSPKRFWSYNEQFF. The chain is made from TRBV14 and TRBJ2-1; TCRdb proposes TRBD2, but this gene call is untestable without DNA. The CDR3 sequence holds 16 residues, the cysteine and phenylalanine included. There is no recorded DNA. CDR1 and CDR2, per the germline V gene, are SGHDN and FVKESK.